In its sample, the clone carrying this T cell receptor beta chain was seen many times. The record originates from a study of early T cells in non-severe SARS-CoV-2 infection. Study-level information: Whole-blood bulk RNA, unsorted, was sequenced, and chains were unpaired.

The CDR3 covers 17 residues. V was cut by 7 bases and J by 0 bases, with 21 bases left in between. CDR1 SGHRS and CDR2 YFSETQ come from the germline V gene. TCRdb analysed the 5' RACE reads with MiXCR anew, one entry per CDR3 protein. The table includes 70,000 to 85,000 distinct CDR3 sequences, about 12% detected once. This TCR was recovered from an adult who was a healthcare worker with PCR-confirmed SARS-CoV-2 infection or an uninfected control (not recorded which). What was sequenced was whole blood. V usage is TRBV5-1 and J usage is TRBJ2-3; unclear D gene. CDR3 bases: TGCGCCAGCGGACGCCGTGCAGGCGCCTCTAGCACAGATACGCAGTATTTT. Translation gives CASGRRAGASSTDTQYF.